What follows are 23 T cell receptor beta chains derived from one specimen sequenced in a study of blood T cell repertoires in COVID-19. The assay was immunoSEQ multiplex PCR, and TCRdb's table has in-frame clones only and misses some. There are approximately 270,000 clones in the sample; about 85% occur only once, and around 3.3% lies in the top ten. The material sequenced was peripheral blood. These receptors were obtained from a man aged 18 to 29 with active or convalescent COVID-19.

CDR3 in amino acids: CASSMRSLNTEAFF. The DNA of the CDR3 is TGTGCCAGTAGTATGCGTAGTTTGAACACTGAAGCTTTCTTT. The rearrangement links TRBV19 to TRBJ1-1; D is uncertain. The CDR3 runs 14 residues. Germline lookup yields CDR1 LNHDA and CDR2 SQIVND (reference sequence). V dropped 3 bases and J dropped 0 bases, with 8 bases sitting between them. The entire variable domain, with the rest obtained from reference TRBV19 and TRBJ1-1, is as follows: DGGITQSPKYLFRKEGQNVTLSCEQNLNHDAMYWYRQDPGQGLRLIYYSQIVNDFQKGDIAEGYSVSREKKESFPLTVTSAQKNPTAFYLCASSMRSLNTEAFFGQGTRLTVV.

V is TRBV11-2 and J is TRBJ2-3; 7 bases fit TRBD2. Germline V gene data show CDR1 as SGHAT and CDR2 as FQNNGV. Trimming took 5 bases from V and 8 from J; bases not matched to a gene: 22. This CDR3 is built from 18 residues. The CDR3 loop is CASSLRSSGRNKEGTQYF. CDR3 DNA: TGTGCCAGCAGCCTTAGGTCTAGCGGAAGGAATAAGGAGGGTACGCAGTATTTT.

The J gene is TRBJ1-1, the V gene TRBV18, with 7 bases identical to TRBD1. V lost 2 bases, J lost 0 bases, and 6 bases stayed unmatched. Germline CDR1 reads KGHSH; CDR2 reads LQKENI. CDR3 length equals 16 residues. The chain's CDR3 is CASSPNEQGLNTEAFF. CDR3 coding DNA: TGTGCCAGCTCACCAAATGAACAGGGGTTGAACACTGAAGCTTTCTTT.

The CDR3 loop is CASSLRPRSSYEQYF. The CDR3 region has the DNA TGTGCCAGCAGCTTAAGACCCCGGAGCTCCTACGAGCAGTACTTC. V and J are TRBV7-8 and TRBJ2-7; the D is unclear. Germline V CDR1 and CDR2: SGHVS, FQNEAQ. The CDR3 length is 15 residues. V lost 2 bases and J 0 bases, leaving 11 bases between the germline ends. Together with reference TRBV7-8 and TRBJ2-7, the CDR3 gives the full variable domain: GAGVSQSPRYKVAKRGQDVALRCDPISGHVSLFWYQQALGQGPEFLTYFQNEAQLDKSGLPSDRFFAERPEGSVSTLKIQRTQQEDSAVYLCASSLRPRSSYEQYFGPGTRLTVT.

This chain uses TRBV9 with TRBJ1-1, with no clear D. CDR3 length: 14 amino acids. The germline CDR1 and CDR2 sequences are SGDLS and YYNGEE. The V end was cut by 1 base, the J end by 1 base, with 8 bases between. This CDR3 reads CASSVSTGNTEAFF. Here the CDR3 DNA reads TGTGCCAGCAGCGTATCCACGGGGAACACTGAAGCTTTCTTT. The full variable domain, completed using reference TRBV9 and TRBJ1-1, is DSGVTQTPKHLITATGQRVTLRCSPRSGDLSVYWYQQSLDQGLQFLIQYYNGEERAKGNILERFSAQQFPDLHSELNLSSLELGDSALYFCASSVSTGNTEAFFGQGTRLTVV.

The chain combines TRBV5-1 with TRBJ1-1; perhaps TRBD1 as D (5 bases). In germline, CDR1 is SGHRS, CDR2 YFSETQ. This CDR3 comprises 15 residues. V was clipped by 1 base and J by 4 bases, with 14 bases between them. The CDR3 protein is CASSLWGRGGTEAFF. The DNA of the CDR3 is TGCGCCAGCAGCTTGTGGGGCCGGGGAGGCACTGAAGCTTTCTTT.

The chain recombines TRBV6-5 with TRBJ2-1; the match to TRBD1 covers 9 bases. The CDR3 has 14 amino acids. The junction had 5 bases not matched to a gene; V was cut back by 6 bases and J by 5 bases. Germline-derived CDR1 and CDR2 are MNHEY and SVGAGI. Here the CDR3 DNA reads TGTGCCAGCAGACAGGGGGCCGTGAACAATGAGCAGTTCTTC. It encodes CASRQGAVNNEQFF.

The rearrangement uses TRBV9 and TRBJ2-1, with unresolved D. Germline CDR1 SGDLS, CDR2 YYNGEE. The CDR3 extends over 11 amino acids. V was cut by 1 base and J by 10 bases, with 6 bases left in between. CDR3 protein: CASSVSVEQFF. CDR3 nucleotide sequence: TGTGCCAGCAGCGTATCGGTGGAGCAGTTCTTC.

In its sample, this clone was seen once. CDR3 sequence (DNA): TGTGCCAGCAGCTTGGATAGCGGGGGGACAACCGGGGAGCTGTTTTTT. Translated, it gives CASSLDSGGTTGELFF. The V call is TRBV7-2, the J call TRBJ2-2; 10 positions match TRBD2. The CDR3 contains 16 residues. From germline, CDR1 is SGHTA and CDR2 FQGNSA. The V segment lost 3 bases and the J segment 5 bases; nucleotides outside the gene matches: 6.

The chain carries TRBV11-2 and TRBJ2-1, with TRBD2 identical over 10 bases. Germline V lookup: CDR1 SGHAT, CDR2 FQNNGV. The CDR3 runs 15 residues. J gave up 6 bases and V 1 base, and 3 bases lay outside the gene matches. DNA for the CDR3: TGTGCCAGCAGCTTAGGGCGGACTAGCGGCAATGAGCAGTTCTTC. Translated: CASSLGRTSGNEQFF.

J is TRBJ1-1 and V is TRBV5-6, with D possibly matching TRBD1 (6 bases). The germline V and J ends were trimmed by 2 bases and 5 bases, with 19 bases remaining between them. Germline V gene lookup returns CDR1 SGHDT and CDR2 YYEEEE. The CDR3 contains 16 residues. The CDR3 sequence is CASSFGVAGVGTEAFF. The CDR3 DNA follows: TGTGCCAGCAGCTTTGGGGTCGCAGGGGTTGGGACTGAAGCTTTCTTT.

The chain links TRBV2 to TRBJ2-1; 8 positions match TRBD1. The CDR3 extends over 14 amino acids. Trimming cost V 4 bases and J 7 bases; bases outside gene matches: 6. CDR1 is SNHLY and CDR2 is FYNNEI in the germline V gene. The DNA of the CDR3 is TGTGCCAGCAGTGGGTGGACAGGGTCAAATGAGCAGTTCTTC. This codes for CASSGWTGSNEQFF. Using reference TRBV2 and TRBJ2-1 for the parts outside the CDR3, the full variable domain is EPEVTQTPSHQVTQMGQEVILRCVPISNHLYFYWYRQILGQKVEFLVSFYNNEISEKSEIFDDQFSVERPDGSNFTLKIRSTKLEDSAMYFCASSGWTGSNEQFFGPGTRLTVL.

This clone has only a few counts. This chain uses TRBV19 with TRBJ2-2, with TRBD1 as a possible D gene (6 bases). Germline V lookup: CDR1 LNHDA, CDR2 SQIVND (reference sequence). This CDR3 contains 16 residues. The V gene lost 7 bases and the J gene lost 1 base, with 16 bases spanning the gap. The CDR3 sequence: CASNQGRVLNTGELFF. The CDR3 DNA follows: TGTGCCAGTAACCAGGGGCGGGTACTGAACACCGGGGAGCTGTTTTTT.

The chain has TRBV9 and TRBJ1-4; a weak D match, TRBD1 (6 bases). The CDR3 is made up of 14 amino acids. Trimming took off 3 bases at V and 3 bases at J, with 9 bases between the two ends. Germline lookup yields CDR1 SGDLS and CDR2 YYNGEE. The CDR3 bases are TGTGCCAGCAGCGGAACAGGGTCTAATGAAAAACTGTTTTTT. Translating gives CASSGTGSNEKLFF. The full variable domain, with the rest looked up from reference TRBV9 and TRBJ1-4, is DSGVTQTPKHLITATGQRVTLRCSPRSGDLSVYWYQQSLDQGLQFLIQYYNGEERAKGNILERFSAQQFPDLHSELNLSSLELGDSALYFCASSGTGSNEKLFFGSGTQLSVL.

The J gene is TRBJ2-4, the V gene TRBV7-2; D not resolved. The CDR3 is made up of 13 amino acids. The germline V and J ends were trimmed by 3 bases and 9 bases, with 12 bases remaining between them. Germline V lookup: CDR1 SGHTA, CDR2 FQGNSA. DNA for the CDR3: TGTGCCAGCAGCTTGGAGACCTTAGGCATTCAGTACTTC. Protein: CASSLETLGIQYF. The full variable domain, its missing parts supplied by reference TRBV7-2 and TRBJ2-4, is GAGVSQSPSNKVTEKGKDVELRCDPISGHTALYWYRQSLGQGLEFLIYFQGNSAPDKSGLPSDRFSAERTGGSVSTLTIQRTQQEDSAVYLCASSLETLGIQYFGAGTRLSVL.

The chain couples TRBV29-1 to TRBJ2-1, with D uncertain. This CDR3 comprises 10 residues. Trimming took 6 bases from V and 8 from J, leaving 8 bases between them. CDR1 and CDR2 (germline): SQVTM, ANQGSEA. For the CDR3, the DNA is TGCAGCGTGAATCGGGATGAGCAGTTCTTC. It yields the protein CSVNRDEQFF.

The chain is built from TRBV14 and TRBJ1-6; no firm D call. Per the germline V gene, CDR1 is SGHDN and CDR2 is FVKESK. Between the trimmed V and J ends, which lost 4 bases and 4 bases, there was a span of 8 bases. The CDR3 has 14 residues. CDR3 nucleotide sequence: TGTGCCAGCAGCCCCTCACAATATAATTCACCCCTCCACTTT. This codes for CASSPSQYNSPLHF.

The chain employs TRBV5-1 and TRBJ2-3, with 9 bases identical to TRBD1. The CDR3 length is 18 residues. The V gene's germline CDR1 is SGHRS and CDR2 YFSETQ. Trimming took 4 bases from V and 3 from J; bases not matched to a gene: 15. The CDR3 DNA is TGCGCCAGCAGCCGATATTCCGGGACAGGGAAATCAACAGATACGCAGTATTTT. It is translated as CASSRYSGTGKSTDTQYF.

The sample holds a few counts of this clone. The chain combines TRBV2 with TRBJ1-4; TRBD1 agrees at 7 bases. This CDR3 comprises 18 residues. CDR1 and CDR2 (germline): SNHLY, FYNNEI. V shed 5 bases and J 7 bases; nucleotides not matched to a gene: 19. CDR3 protein: CASSNRGRRKEALEKLFF. CDR3 DNA: TGTGCCAGCAGTAACAGGGGCCGCCGGAAAGAAGCCCTTGAAAAACTGTTTTTT.

The chain combines TRBV6-2 or TRBV6-3 with TRBJ2-1; 7 bases align to TRBD1. V shed 4 bases and J 5 bases; nucleotides not matched to a gene: 5. Germline CDR1 reads MNHEY; CDR2 reads SVGEGT. CDR3 length equals 14 residues. The CDR3 protein is CASSFQGDHNEQFF. For the CDR3, the DNA is TGTGCCAGCAGTTTCCAGGGGGACCACAATGAGCAGTTCTTC.

This clone was seen a single time. The V and J genes are TRBV25-1 and TRBJ1-1, with D unresolved. With 6 bases removed from V and 9 bases from J, the gap between germline ends came to 17 bases. CDR1 and CDR2 from the germline V gene are MGHDK and SYGVNS. The CDR3 has 13 residues. CDR3 protein: CASSPAAAVKAFF. The CDR3 DNA reads TGTGCCAGCAGCCCCGCGGCGGCTGTAAAAGCTTTCTTT.

This chain connects TRBV6-5 to TRBJ2-7; TRBD2 matches 10 bases. The germline gives CDR1 MNHEY, CDR2 SVGAGI. The CDR3 has 15 residues. V shed 2 bases, J shed 4 bases, and the junction held 5 bases outside the gene matches. In DNA form, the CDR3 reads TGTGCCAGCAGTTACGTCGGACTAGCGGCTTACGAGCAGTACTTC. Protein sequence: CASSYVGLAAYEQYF.

This clone was recorded once. This rearrangement joins TRBV7-9 to TRBJ1-1; possible D gene TRBD1, 5 bases. This CDR3 contains 18 residues. Germline-derived CDR1 and CDR2 are SEHNR and FQNEAQ (reference sequence). V was clipped by 3 bases and J by 1 base, with 21 bases between them. In DNA form, the CDR3 reads TGTGCCAGCAGCTTCCCGCAGGGTTCTCCGGGTTCGAACACTGAAGCTTTCTTT. Encoded protein: CASSFPQGSPGSNTEAFF.